This TCR beta chain stems from a study of blood T cell repertoires in COVID-19. Study context: Both acute and convalescent COVID-19 samples were obtained from the United States, Italy and Spain. T cells, B-cell-depleted T cells, or PBMCs provided the cDNA or gDNA that served as material.

Trimming cost V 2 bases and J 3 bases, with 3 bases left between them. CDR1 SGHNT and CDR2 YYREEE come from the germline V gene (reference sequence). This CDR3 spans 11 amino acids. Authors' processing steps: Estimates of nucleated cell counts were drawn from the amplification of reference gene primers. Measured with immunoSEQ multiplex PCR; TCRdb has only the in-frame clones, and not every one. Clonal size and the V and J genes are those of that table, whereas D and trimming came from the DNA. The table includes just under 85,000 clones, about 83% detected once. Source material: peripheral blood. The receptor comes from a woman in her sixties or seventies with acute or convalescent COVID-19. This sequence joins TRBV5-4 and TRBJ2-7, with D hard to call. The CDR3 loop reads CASSFGYEQYF. CDR3 nucleotide sequence: TGTGCCAGCAGCTTCGGCTACGAGCAGTACTTC.